This entry concerns a single T cell receptor (beta chain). The assay was immunoSEQ multiplex PCR, and TCRdb's table has in-frame clones only and misses some. This table holds about 28,000 clones, about nine tenths found once. The V segment lost 4 bases and the J segment 3 bases; nucleotides outside the gene matches: 4. Germline CDR1 reads SGHRS; CDR2 reads YFSETQ. The CDR3 has 16 amino acids. This entry belongs to a study of control samples from healthy donors and cancer patients. The origin of this receptor is a man aged 45-65 years with lung cancer. This chain links TRBV5-1 with TRBJ2-1; 13 nucleotides line up with TRBD2. Sequencing used PBMCs. The CDR3 spells CASSPGTSGVYNEQFF. The CDR3 DNA reads as TGCGCCAGCAGCCCCGGGACTAGCGGGGTCTACAATGAGCAGTTCTTC.